Listed here are 22 T cell receptor beta chains from one sample, sequenced in a study of cytomegalovirus exposure and HLA in healthy donors. PCR primers comprised 60 Vbeta and 13 Jbeta primers. Assay used: immunoSEQ multiplex PCR; TCRdb lists only in-frame clones, some missing. The repertoire holds under 200,000 clones, with around three quarters as singletons. Material: PBMCs. The receptors stem from a woman aged 45-59 years in good health and CMV-seronegative.

The V call is TRBV2, the J call TRBJ1-3, with D perhaps TRBD1 (5 bases). The CDR3 has 15 amino acids. The V gene's germline CDR1 is SNHLY and CDR2 FYNNEI. V lost 4 bases to trimming and J lost 2 bases, with 12 bases between them. The CDR3 sequence: CASSARVTAGNTIYF. The CDR3 DNA is TGTGCCAGCAGTGCCAGGGTCACGGCTGGAAACACCATATATTTT. Complete variable domain (other parts from reference TRBV2 and TRBJ1-3): EPEVTQTPSHQVTQMGQEVILRCVPISNHLYFYWYRQILGQKVEFLVSFYNNEISEKSEIFDDQFSVERPDGSNFTLKIRSTKLEDSAMYFCASSARVTAGNTIYFGEGSWLTVV.

The chain uses TRBV19 and TRBJ2-1; D possibly corresponds to TRBD2 (5 bases). The CDR3 length is 16 residues. Per the germline V gene, CDR1 is LNHDA and CDR2 is SQIVND (reference sequence). Trimming removed 2 bases from V and 4 bases from J, with 15 bases in between. CDR3 residues: CASSIRSRGVYNEQFF. The CDR3 DNA is TGTGCCAGTAGTATAAGGAGCCGGGGTGTTTACAATGAGCAGTTCTTC.

This clone was found a few times. This CDR3 is CASNRGGAWDEQFF. The CDR3 nucleotides are TGTGCCAGCAATCGCGGGGGGGCCTGGGATGAGCAGTTCTTC. The V call is TRBV2, the J call TRBJ2-1; 9 nucleotides agree with TRBD2. The CDR3 contains 14 residues. The J segment lost 8 bases and the V segment lost 7 bases, leaving 9 bases of the junction unmatched. Germline lookup yields CDR1 SNHLY and CDR2 FYNNEI.

This chain connects TRBV28 to TRBJ1-3, with D hard to call. The CDR3 runs to 14 residues. CDR1 is MDHEN, CDR2 SYDVKM, per germline. Trimming took off 3 bases at V and 0 bases at J, with 6 bases between the two ends. CDR3 protein: CASSFLSSGNTIYF. The CDR3 DNA follows: TGTGCCAGCAGTTTTCTAAGCTCTGGAAACACCATATATTTT.

The chain is built from TRBV21-1 and TRBJ1-5; the table gives TRBD1 as D, unverified against the DNA. TRBV21-1 is flagged as a pseudogene. The CDR3 contains 15 residues. In nucleotides, the CDR3 is TGTGCCAGCCTCAGGGAATTATCTGGCAATCAGCCCCAGCATTTT. Its protein product is CASLRELSGNQPQHF.

The chain is built from TRBV11-1 and TRBJ2-1; 15 bases line up with TRBD2. Trimming took 4 bases from V and 5 from J; bases not matched to a gene: 6. Germline CDR1 is SGHAT and CDR2 is FQDESV (reference sequence). The CDR3 spans 17 residues. The DNA for the CDR3 is TGTGCCAGCAGCTCGGGACTAGCGGGAGGTAGGAACAATGAGCAGTTCTTC. It encodes CASSSGLAGGRNNEQFF.

This clone was observed a single time. The chain joins TRBV6-5 to TRBJ1-4, with TRBD1 as a possible D gene (5 bases). V was cut by 2 bases and J by 8 bases, with 18 bases left in between. The germline V gene encodes CDR1 MNHEY and CDR2 SVGAGI. The CDR3 has 16 amino acids. The CDR3 here is CASSYKDNSYREKLFF. The CDR3 region has the DNA TGTGCCAGCAGTTACAAGGACAATTCTTATAGGGAAAAACTGTTTTTT.

The chain links TRBV5-6 to TRBJ2-7; D possibly corresponds to TRBD1 (5 bases). Germline lookup yields CDR1 SGHDT and CDR2 YYEEEE. This CDR3 is built from 13 residues. Trimming removed 4 bases at V and 2 bases at J, with 10 bases between. As DNA, the CDR3 is TGTGCCAGCAGCGGGGCAGGGACCTACGAGCAGTACTTC. Translation: CASSGAGTYEQYF.

The chain joins TRBV7-2 to TRBJ2-2; possibly TRBD1 for D (6 bases). The CDR3 sequence is 16 residues long. Trimming removed 1 base from V and 6 bases from J, with 15 bases in between. The germline V gene has CDR1 SGHTA and CDR2 FQGNSA. CDR3 coding DNA: TGTGCCAGCAGCTTAGTGGGCAGGGGATGGGCCGGGGAGCTGTTTTTT. Translating it yields CASSLVGRGWAGELFF.

This rearrangement joins TRBV4-2 to TRBJ2-1, with TRBD1 as a possible D gene (5 bases). V lost 4 bases, J lost 7 bases, and 11 bases lay in between. Germline CDR1 and CDR2: LGHNA and YNFKEQ. This CDR3 comprises 13 residues. As DNA, the CDR3 is TGTGCCAGCAGCCGAGATCAGGGAAATGAGCAGTTCTTC. It codes for CASSRDQGNEQFF.

This clone was seen a few times. The gene calls are TRBV28 and TRBJ1-1; D call uncertain. This CDR3 region has 14 residues. Trimming pared 3 bases from V and 1 base from J, leaving 9 bases between. The germline CDR1 and CDR2 sequences are MDHEN and SYDVKM. The CDR3 DNA reads as TGTGCCAGCAGTTTCTTGCTAGGGAACACTGAAGCTTTCTTT. It codes for CASSFLLGNTEAFF.

The chain links TRBV9 to TRBJ1-2; D perhaps matches TRBD1 (6 bases). The CDR3 consists of 13 residues. V gave up 3 bases and J gave up 3 bases, with 9 bases separating them. The germline gives CDR1 SGDLS, CDR2 YYNGEE. CDR3: CASSADSHYGYTF. The CDR3 region has the DNA TGTGCCAGCAGCGCGGACAGCCACTATGGCTACACCTTC.

This rearrangement joins TRBV19 to TRBJ1-5; TRBD1 is a possible D gene (6 bases). Trimming stripped 6 bases from V and 4 bases from J, with 25 bases between. Germline values: CDR1 LNHDA, CDR2 SQIVND (reference sequence). This CDR3 spans 18 amino acids. This chain's CDR3 is CASRVSGGPGGQNQPQHF. In DNA, the CDR3 is TGTGCCAGTAGAGTATCCGGGGGGCCGGGTGGGCAGAATCAGCCCCAGCATTTT.

V gene TRBV7-2 combines with J gene TRBJ2-3; TRBD2 matches at 7 bases. Looked up from germline, CDR1 is SGHTA and CDR2 is FQGNSA. Unmatched junction bases numbered 4, after V lost 1 base and J lost 3 bases. The CDR3 covers 15 residues. DNA of the CDR3: TGTGCCAGCAGCTTAGTGTCGGGGGGTACAGATACGCAGTATTTT. Translated, it gives CASSLVSGGTDTQYF.

This clone turned up a few times. This rearrangement joins TRBV10-1 to TRBJ2-1; perhaps TRBD2 as D (5 bases). V lost 2 bases and J lost 0, with 8 bases in between. Germline V gives CDR1 WNHNN, CDR2 SYGVQD (reference sequence). This CDR3 has 15 residues. CDR3 residues: CASSEGSSSYNEQFF. The DNA of the CDR3 is TGCGCCAGCAGTGAGGGGAGTAGCTCCTACAATGAGCAGTTCTTC.

CDR3 sequence reads: CASSFDRAGWETQYF. The DNA of the CDR3 is TGTGCCAGCAGCTTTGACCGGGCGGGGTGGGAGACCCAGTACTTC. V usage is TRBV5-4 and J usage is TRBJ2-5; D might be TRBD2 (6 bases). There are 15 residues in the CDR3. The V gene's germline CDR1 is SGHNT and CDR2 YYREEE (reference sequence). Trimming took off 2 bases at V and 5 bases at J, with 16 bases between the two ends. Looking up the rest from reference TRBV5-4 and TRBJ2-5 gives the full variable domain: ETGVTQSPTHLIKTRGQQVTLRCSSQSGHNTVSWYQQALGQGPQFIFQYYREEENGRGNFPPRFSGLQFPNYSSELNVNALELDDSALYLCASSFDRAGWETQYFGPGTRLLVL.

Points on this clone: A junction end diverges from the germline sequence, so it may reflect a read error. This chain connects TRBV7-9 to TRBJ2-4; D is unresolved. The CDR3 sequence is 14 residues long. CDR1 is SEHNR, CDR2 FQNEAQ, per germline (reference sequence). This CDR3 is CASSIVVAKDIQYF. CDR3 in DNA: TGTGCCAGCAGCATCGTGGTGGCCAAAGACATTCAGTACTTC.

The chain carries TRBV18 and TRBJ2-7, with D uncertain. The CDR3 has 15 amino acids. The V and J ends lost 3 bases and 1 base respectively, with 13 bases between them. CDR1 KGHSH and CDR2 LQKENI come from the germline V gene. CDR3 nucleotides: TGTGCCAGCTCACCGCCGAACCCGACTTCCTACGAGCAGTACTTC. Translation: CASSPPNPTSYEQYF.

V gene TRBV15 combines with J gene TRBJ2-1; TRBD2 agrees at 8 bases. CDR1 and CDR2 from the germline V gene are LNHNV and YYDKDF (reference sequence). After removal of 0 bases from V and 0 bases from J, the junction contained 13 bases not matched to a gene. The CDR3 has 20 residues. CDR3 coding DNA: TGTGCCACCAGCAGAGATCAGGCGGGGGGCAACCAAGGCTCCTACAATGAGCAGTTCTTC. It translates to CATSRDQAGGNQGSYNEQFF.

This chain joins TRBV4-2 and TRBJ2-7, with no clear D. Germline CDR1 reads LGHNA; CDR2 reads YNFKEQ. This CDR3 spans 12 amino acids. Trimming left V 5 bases short and J 0 bases short, with 5 bases between. CDR3 coding DNA: TGTGCCAGCAGCTATTCCTCCTACGAGCAGTACTTC. Its protein is CASSYSSYEQYF.

The V call is TRBV4-1, the J call TRBJ2-5, with D possibly matching TRBD2 (6 bases). Trimming removed 0 bases at V and 2 bases at J, with 13 bases between. Germline V CDR1 and CDR2: MGHRA, YSYEKL. The CDR3 runs 16 residues. The CDR3 bases are TGCGCCAGCAGCCAAGAATGGGTTAGCGGACAAGAGACCCAGTACTTC. Encoded protein: CASSQEWVSGQETQYF.

The chain combines TRBV15 with TRBJ2-1; 7 nucleotides line up with TRBD2. The trim removed 0 bases at V and 3 bases at J, leaving 8 bases unmatched. Germline V lookup: CDR1 LNHNV, CDR2 YYDKDF (reference sequence). CDR3 length: 17 residues. CDR3 nucleotides: TGTGCCACCAGCAGAGATCTTCTGAGCGGGAACTACAATGAGCAGTTCTTC. Translating gives CATSRDLLSGNYNEQFF.